The next 10 T cell receptor beta chains were all read from a single sample in a study of blood T cell repertoires in COVID-19. Some clones are missing from TCRdb's copy, which holds only in-frame ones; the method was immunoSEQ multiplex PCR. The sample holds 70,000 to 100,000 clones, approximately 81% seen once. The sequencing input was peripheral blood. The receptors come from a woman aged 80 or older with acute or convalescent COVID-19.

Only a few counts were recorded for this clone. The chain is built from TRBV30 and TRBJ2-5; TRBD2 matches 7 bases. The CDR3 is made up of 13 amino acids. The V and J ends lost 4 bases and 6 bases, in that order; junction bases with no gene match: 8. The germline V gene encodes CDR1 GTSNPN and CDR2 SVGIG (reference sequence). The CDR3: CAWTPGGEKTQYF. CDR3 DNA: TGTGCCTGGACCCCTGGGGGGGAAAAGACCCAGTACTTC.

The chain joins TRBV7-2 to TRBJ2-7, with D unclear. Germline CDR1 is SGHTA and CDR2 is FQGNSA. The CDR3 extends over 13 amino acids. Trimming took 5 bases from V and 3 from J, leaving 11 bases between them. CDR3 region: CASSPAHNYEQYF. CDR3 nucleotide sequence: TGTGCCAGCAGCCCTGCACACAACTACGAGCAGTACTTC.

In this sample, this clone turned up once. The chain joins TRBV7-8 to TRBJ2-5, with 7 bases identical to TRBD1. The CDR3 covers 14 residues. The germline CDR1 and CDR2 sequences are SGHVS and FQNEAQ. The V segment lost 0 bases and the J segment 6 bases; nucleotides outside the gene matches: 4. CDR3 sequence (DNA): TGTGCCAGCAGCTTAGCTGACAGGGTGAAGACCCAGTACTTC. This sequence encodes CASSLADRVKTQYF.

This rearrangement joins TRBV7-9 to TRBJ1-5; D possibly corresponds to TRBD1 (6 bases). This CDR3 comprises 15 residues. Germline-derived CDR1 and CDR2 are SEHNR and FQNEAQ (reference sequence). Trimming pared 6 bases from V and 6 bases from J, leaving 18 bases between. The CDR3 spells CASSQAGGGGQPQHF. The CDR3 coding sequence is TGTGCCAGCAGTCAAGCTGGGGGCGGAGGTCAGCCCCAGCATTTT. Combining the CDR3 with reference TRBV7-9 and TRBJ1-5 gives the whole variable domain DTGVSQNPRHKITKRGQNVTFRCDPISEHNRLYWYRQTLGQGPEFLTYFQNEAQLEKSRLLSDRFSAERPKGSFSTLEIQRTEQGDSAMYLCASSQAGGGGQPQHFGDGTRLSIL.

V is TRBV7-2 and J is TRBJ1-5, with D possibly matching TRBD1 (6 bases). This CDR3 has 16 amino acids. CDR1 SGHTA and CDR2 FQGNSA come from the germline V gene. Trimming took 1 base from V and 7 from J, leaving 17 bases between them. This chain's CDR3 is CASSLGVRGPRQPQHF. The CDR3 nucleotides are TGTGCCAGCAGCTTAGGGGTCAGGGGCCCCCGGCAGCCCCAGCATTTT.

V usage is TRBV7-6 and J usage is TRBJ1-3; 10 bases fit TRBD1. Trimming took 0 bases from V and 4 from J; bases not matched to a gene: 3. This CDR3 comprises 16 residues. Germline values: CDR1 SGHVS, CDR2 FNYEAQ. DNA of the CDR3: TGTGCCAGCAGCTTAGCGGCGGGACAGGGGGGAAACACCATATATTTT. This codes for CASSLAAGQGGNTIYF.

V is TRBV19 and J is TRBJ1-2; D possibly corresponds to TRBD1 (5 bases). The V end was cut by 6 bases, the J end by 8 bases, with 19 bases between. CDR3 size: 14 residues. From germline, CDR1 is LNHDA and CDR2 SQIVND (reference sequence). CDR3 coding DNA: TGTGCCAGTAGGAGCCTGCAAAGGTGGGGCGGCTACACCTTC. As protein: CASRSLQRWGGYTF.

The genes are TRBV18 and TRBJ1-1; perhaps TRBD1 as D (5 bases). The germline V gene has CDR1 KGHSH and CDR2 LQKENI. V gave up 2 bases and J gave up 0 bases, with 13 bases separating them. The CDR3 has 16 residues. The CDR3, as DNA: TGTGCCAGCTCACCAGTCCTAGGACACTTGAACACTGAAGCTTTCTTT. Its protein product is CASSPVLGHLNTEAFF.

The V call is TRBV6-5, the J call TRBJ1-1, with 7 nucleotides matching TRBD1. CDR3 length: 14 residues. Unmatched junction bases numbered 4, after V lost 2 bases and J lost 4 bases. Per the germline V gene, CDR1 is MNHEY and CDR2 is SVGAGI. As DNA, the CDR3 is TGTGCCAGCAGTTACAGGGGGCGACGCACTGAAGCTTTCTTT. This codes for CASSYRGRRTEAFF.

The V call is TRBV3-1 (or the pseudogene TRBV3-2), the J call TRBJ2-5; D is ambiguous. The V gene lost 5 bases and the J gene lost 5 bases, with 9 bases spanning the gap. The CDR3 loop spans 12 amino acids. From germline, CDR1 is LGHDT and CDR2 YNNKEL (reference sequence). CDR3 nucleotides: TGTGCCAGCAGCTCTCGTCCGGAGACCCAGTACTTC. Translation gives CASSSRPETQYF.